This T cell receptor beta chain was sequenced for a study of blood T cell repertoires in COVID-19 (dated by TCRdb to about 2020). Broadly, across the study: Samples from collaborators originated in the United States, Italy and Spain and spanned both the acute and convalescent phases of COVID-19. The repertoires were released in a freely available public database intended as a resource for research on the immune response to SARS-CoV-2. Where available, HLA class I and class II types were obtained from metadata supplied by the sample provider rather than from assay-based typing. Samples came from the ongoing ImmuneRACE study (first 160 participants) plus 1,254 subjects from 6 global collaborators. The prospective study material was composed of cDNA or gDNA derived from T cells, B-cell-depleted T cells, or PBMCs. The sample metadata nearly always contained a de-identified subject ID, COVID-19 status, age in years and sex. Deeply sampled blood TCRbeta repertoires from subjects exposed to, actively infected with, or recovered from COVID-19 were included in the dataset.

As concerns this clone: Its antigen is currently not known. No quality values exist for individual bases; no much larger clone is one base distant. Within the sample, other DNA sequences also encode this same CDR3.

General conclusions and limits of the study: Clinical and demographic metadata were provided uncurated, with the amount varying by source and participant.

TCRbeta CDR3 regions were amplified from genomic DNA by means of the immunoSEQ Assay, a bias-controlled multiplex PCR. The authors' pipeline ran thus. The number of nucleated cells in each sample was estimated from the amplification of reference gene primers within the assay. Sequence reads were collapsed and filtered to measure the absolute abundance of every unique TCRbeta CDR3 rearrangement. For each sample, productive Simpson clonality was calculated by taking the square root of Simpson's diversity index across productive rearrangements. TCRdb re-hosts the immuneACCESS table, in-frame sequences only. Its copies lack some clones; in the studies checked, an unresolved V gene accounts for under half of them, and the cause for the rest is not known. V and J calls and clone size are as listed in that table; D and trimming were resolved from the DNA. Present in this sample are a few hundred thousand clones, approximately 87% of which were seen just once. In total, the top ten clones hold 4% of the sample.

Collaborating institutions collected whole blood in K2EDTA tubes following their own protocols. For TCRbeta analysis, collaborator samples were shipped as frozen whole blood, as isolated PBMCs, or as DNA extracted from either sample type. A distance of 7 bases separates the germline ends of V and J, which lose 4 bases and 1 base respectively. The CDR3 sequence holds 12 residues, the cysteine and phenylalanine included. Solely the CDR3 DNA is kept, with 36 bases framed from the first base. The germline V gene provides CDR1 SQVTM and CDR2 ANQGSEA. Specimen: peripheral blood. This sequence was found in a woman between 50 and 59 years old with active or convalescent COVID-19. Here the chain combines TRBV29-1 and TRBJ1-1, with the D gene not clear enough to name. The DNA sequence is TGCAGCGTTGGTCGACAGAACACTGAAGCTTTCTTT. The translation is CSVGRQNTEAFF.